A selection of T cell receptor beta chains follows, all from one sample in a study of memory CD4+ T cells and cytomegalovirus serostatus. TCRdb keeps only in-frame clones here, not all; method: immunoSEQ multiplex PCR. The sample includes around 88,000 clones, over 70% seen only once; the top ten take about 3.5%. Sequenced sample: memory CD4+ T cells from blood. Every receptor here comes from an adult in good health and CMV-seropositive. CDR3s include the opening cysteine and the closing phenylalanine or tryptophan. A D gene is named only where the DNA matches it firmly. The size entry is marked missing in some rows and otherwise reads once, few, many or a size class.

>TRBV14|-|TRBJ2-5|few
CASSHLVSQETQYF
TGTGCCAGCAGCCACCTAGTTTCCCAGGAGACCCAGTACTTC
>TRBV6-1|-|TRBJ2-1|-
CASSEGGTQLYYNEQFF
TGTGCCAGCAGTGAAGGGGGGACACAACTTTACTACAATGAGCAGTTCTTC
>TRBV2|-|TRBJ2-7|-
CASRRRESYEQYF
TGTGCCAGCAGGAGGAGGGAGTCCTACGAGCAGTACTTC
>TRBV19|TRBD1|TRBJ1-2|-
CASRAGTASNYGYTF
TGTGCCAGTAGGGCCGGGACAGCTTCTAACTATGGCTACACCTTC
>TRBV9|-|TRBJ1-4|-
CASSDGGRPNEKLFF
TGTGCCAGCAGCGACGGGGGACGGCCTAATGAAAAACTGTTTTTT
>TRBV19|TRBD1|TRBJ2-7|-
CASSIETGVGYEQYF
TGTGCCAGTAGTATAGAGACAGGGGTTGGCTACGAGCAGTACTTC
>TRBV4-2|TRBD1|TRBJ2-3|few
CASSQERDRAPDTQYF
TGTGCCAGCAGCCAAGAACGGGACAGGGCTCCAGATACGCAGTATTTT
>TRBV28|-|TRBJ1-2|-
CASTKGGGRGLWEGYTF
TGTGCCAGCACCAAAGGGGGGGGCAGGGGCCTCTGGGAAGGCTACACCTTC
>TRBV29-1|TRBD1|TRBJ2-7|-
CSVHPGTGGRYEQYF
TGCAGCGTCCATCCCGGGACAGGGGGCAGGTACGAGCAGTACTTC
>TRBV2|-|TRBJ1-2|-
CASSRWETDGYTF
TGTGCCAGCAGCCGATGGGAAACAGATGGCTACACCTTC
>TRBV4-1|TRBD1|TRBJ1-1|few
CASSQGQGNTEAFF
TGCGCCAGCAGCCAGGGACAGGGGAACACTGAAGCTTTCTTT
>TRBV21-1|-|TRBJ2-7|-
CASSVDEGGEQYF
TGTGCCAGCAGCGTAGACGAGGGGGGCGAGCAGTACTTC
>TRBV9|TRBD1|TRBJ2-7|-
CASGQGIAREQYF
TGTGCCAGCGGACAGGGAATTGCGAGGGAGCAGTACTTC
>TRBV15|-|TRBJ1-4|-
CATSRHLTPLFF
TGTGCCACCAGCAGACACCTGACACCCCTGTTTTTT
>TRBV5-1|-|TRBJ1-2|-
CASSLGQVGNYGYTF
TGCGCCAGCAGCTTGGGACAGGTGGGGAACTATGGCTACACCTTC
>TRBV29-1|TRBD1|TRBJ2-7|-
CSVDPGQGNEQYF
TGCAGCGTTGACCCGGGACAGGGTAACGAGCAGTACTTC
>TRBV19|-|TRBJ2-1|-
CASSIGLSYNEQFF
TGTGCCAGTAGTATAGGACTATCTTACAATGAGCAGTTCTTC
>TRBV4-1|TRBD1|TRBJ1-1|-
CASSQVGQGGTEAFF
TGCGCCAGCAGCCAAGTCGGACAGGGGGGTACTGAAGCTTTCTTT
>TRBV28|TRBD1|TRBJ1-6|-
CASTLTGGSPLHF
TGTGCCAGCACCTTGACAGGGGGTTCACCCCTCCACTTT
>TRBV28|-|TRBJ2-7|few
CASSLQTAYEQYF
TGTGCCAGCAGTTTACAGACAGCCTACGAGCAGTACTTC
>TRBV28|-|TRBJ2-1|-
CASSPPVGRQQFF
TGTGCCAGCAGCCCCCCGGTGGGACGCCAGCAGTTCTTC
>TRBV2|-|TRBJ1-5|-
CASSTGGYSNQPQHF
TGTGCCAGCAGTACGGGGGGTTATAGCAATCAGCCCCAGCATTTT
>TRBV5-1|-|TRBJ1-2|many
CASSSTFGGEGYTF
TGCGCCAGCAGCTCGACTTTTGGAGGTGAGGGCTACACCTTC
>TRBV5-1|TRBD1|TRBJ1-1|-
CASSTGQVGAMNTEAFF
TGCGCCAGCAGCACGGGACAGGTAGGCGCCATGAACACTGAAGCTTTCTTT
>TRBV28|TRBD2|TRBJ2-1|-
CASSLPRTSGTQQFF
TGTGCCAGCAGTTTACCACGGACTAGCGGGACACAGCAGTTCTTC
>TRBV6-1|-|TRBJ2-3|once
CASSERTEGTDTQYF
TGTGCCAGCAGTGAACGGACAGAAGGCACAGATACGCAGTATTTT
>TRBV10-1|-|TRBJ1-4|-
CASSESRGVNEKLFF
TGCGCCAGCAGTGAGTCGAGGGGAGTTAATGAAAAACTGTTTTTT
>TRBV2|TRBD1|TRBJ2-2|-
CASSEGDRASGELFF
TGTGCCAGCAGTGAAGGGGACAGGGCCTCCGGGGAGCTGTTTTTT
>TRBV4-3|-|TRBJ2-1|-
CASSQDRTSYNEQFF
TGCGCCAGCAGCCAAGATAGGACGAGCTACAATGAGCAGTTCTTC
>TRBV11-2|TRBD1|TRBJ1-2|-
CASSPDRGWVGYTF
TGTGCCAGCAGCCCGGACAGGGGGTGGGTAGGCTACACCTTC
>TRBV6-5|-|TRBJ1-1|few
CASSQHTEAFF
TGTGCCAGCAGCCAGCACACTGAAGCTTTCTTT
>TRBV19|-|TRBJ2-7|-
CASSRQGGNPYEQYF
TGTGCCAGTAGTCGGCAAGGGGGTAATCCCTACGAGCAGTACTTC
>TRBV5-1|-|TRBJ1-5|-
CASSRDINQPQHF
TGCGCCAGCAGCCGGGACATCAATCAGCCCCAGCATTTT
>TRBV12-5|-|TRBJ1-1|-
CASGAGGLGTEAFF
TGTGCTAGTGGTGCAGGAGGTCTAGGTACTGAAGCTTTCTTT
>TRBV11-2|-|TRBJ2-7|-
CASSLVWGPGTGSSYEQYF
TGTGCCAGCAGCTTAGTTTGGGGGCCCGGAACGGGTTCATCCTACGAGCAGTACTTC
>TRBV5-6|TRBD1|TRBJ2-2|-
CASSLFGTGGFTGELFF
TGTGCCAGCAGCTTGTTCGGGACAGGGGGATTTACCGGGGAGCTGTTTTTT
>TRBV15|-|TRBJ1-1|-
CATSRGGYDTEAFF
TGTGCCACCAGCAGAGGCGGGTACGACACTGAAGCTTTCTTT
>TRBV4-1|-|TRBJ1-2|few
CASSQPTGNNYGYTF
TGCGCCAGCAGCCAACCTACAGGGAATAACTATGGCTACACCTTC
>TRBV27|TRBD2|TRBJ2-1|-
CASSSRLAGANYNEQFF
TGTGCCAGCAGTTCACGACTAGCGGGAGCGAACTACAATGAGCAGTTCTTC
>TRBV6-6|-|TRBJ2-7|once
CASSSNPVSYEQYF
TGTGCCAGCAGTTCGAACCCGGTGTCCTACGAGCAGTACTTC
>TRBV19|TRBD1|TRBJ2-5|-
CASSTTGTGMETQYF
TGTGCCAGTAGTACAACCGGGACAGGGATGGAGACCCAGTACTTC
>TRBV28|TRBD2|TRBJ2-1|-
CASSWGGFSGSSYNEQFF
TGTGCCAGCAGTTGGGGAGGGTTTAGCGGGAGCTCCTACAATGAGCAGTTCTTC
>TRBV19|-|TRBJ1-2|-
CASTSGTVSNYGYTF
-
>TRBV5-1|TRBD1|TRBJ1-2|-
CASSSTGTGVFGYTF
TGCGCCAGCAGCTCAACCGGGACAGGGGTTTTTGGCTACACCTTC
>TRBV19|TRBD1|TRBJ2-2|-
CASSTGDRHGELFF
TGTGCCAGTAGCACAGGGGACCGCCATGGGGAGCTGTTTTTT
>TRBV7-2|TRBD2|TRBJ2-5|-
CASSSKGLAGRETQYF
TGTGCCAGCAGCTCAAAGGGACTAGCGGGAAGGGAGACCCAGTACTTC
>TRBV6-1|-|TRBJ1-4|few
CASSERGHLRATNEKLFF
TGTGCCAGCAGTGAAAGGGGACACCTCCGAGCAACTAATGAAAAACTGTTTTTT
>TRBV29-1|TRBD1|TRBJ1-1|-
CSAAPSTGTNTEAFF
TGCAGCGCGGCCCCTTCGACAGGGACGAACACTGAAGCTTTCTTT
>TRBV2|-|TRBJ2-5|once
CASQLDQETQYF
TGTGCCAGTCAGCTCGATCAAGAGACCCAGTACTTC
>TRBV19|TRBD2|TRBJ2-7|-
CASSRDAGPGGYEQYF
TGTGCCAGTAGTCGAGATGCGGGCCCGGGGGGGTACGAGCAGTACTTC
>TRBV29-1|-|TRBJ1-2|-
CSVAYRGATYGYTF
TGCAGCGTTGCTTATCGGGGCGCGACCTATGGCTACACCTTC
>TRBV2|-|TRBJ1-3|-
CASSERGGSSGNTIYF
TGTGCCAGCAGTGAGCGGGGAGGAAGCTCTGGAAACACCATATATTTT
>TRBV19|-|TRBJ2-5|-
CASSMRQEQETQYF
TGTGCCAGTAGTATGCGGCAGGAACAAGAGACCCAGTACTTC
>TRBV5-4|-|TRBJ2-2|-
CASSQTRRAGELFF
TGTGCCAGCAGCCAAACGAGAAGGGCCGGGGAGCTGTTTTTT
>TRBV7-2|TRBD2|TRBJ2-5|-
CASSLVASGSGETQYF
TGTGCCAGCAGCTTAGTGGCTAGCGGGAGTGGTGAGACCCAGTACTTC
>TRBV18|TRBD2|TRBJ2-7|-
CASSPAGGNHYEQYF
TGTGCCAGCTCACCAGCGGGAGGGAATCACTACGAGCAGTACTTC
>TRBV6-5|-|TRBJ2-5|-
CASQTLSKGHETQYF
TGTGCCAGCCAAACACTATCTAAGGGCCATGAGACCCAGTACTTC
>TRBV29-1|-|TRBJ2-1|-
CSVDRLVSHNEQFF
TGCAGCGTTGATCGGCTAGTCAGTCACAATGAGCAGTTCTTC
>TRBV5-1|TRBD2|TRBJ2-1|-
CASSLVLAGGYNEQFF
TGCGCCAGCAGCTTGGTACTAGCGGGAGGGTACAATGAGCAGTTCTTC